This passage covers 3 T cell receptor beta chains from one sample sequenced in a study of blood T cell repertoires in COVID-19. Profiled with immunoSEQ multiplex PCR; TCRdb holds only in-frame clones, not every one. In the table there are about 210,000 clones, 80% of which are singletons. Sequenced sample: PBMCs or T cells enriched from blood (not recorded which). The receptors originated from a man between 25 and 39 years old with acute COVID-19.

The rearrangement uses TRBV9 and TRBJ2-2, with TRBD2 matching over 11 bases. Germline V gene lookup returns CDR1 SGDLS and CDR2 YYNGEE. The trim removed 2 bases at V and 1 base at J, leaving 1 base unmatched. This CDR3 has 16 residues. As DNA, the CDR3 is TGTGCCAGCAGCGTTAGCGGGGGGGGGAACACCGGGGAGCTGTTTTTT. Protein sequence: CASSVSGGGNTGELFF.

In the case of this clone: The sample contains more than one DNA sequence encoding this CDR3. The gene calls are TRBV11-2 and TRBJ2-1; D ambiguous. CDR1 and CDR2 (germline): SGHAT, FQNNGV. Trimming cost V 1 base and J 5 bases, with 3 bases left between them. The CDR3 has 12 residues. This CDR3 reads CASSLADNEQFF. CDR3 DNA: TGTGCCAGCAGCTTAGCCGACAATGAGCAGTTCTTC. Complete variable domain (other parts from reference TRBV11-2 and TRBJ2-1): EAGVAQSPRYKIIEKRQSVAFWCNPISGHATLYWYQQILGQGPKLLIQFQNNGVVDDSQLPKDRFSAERLKGVDSTLKIQPAKLEDSAVYLCASSLADNEQFFGPGTRLTVL.

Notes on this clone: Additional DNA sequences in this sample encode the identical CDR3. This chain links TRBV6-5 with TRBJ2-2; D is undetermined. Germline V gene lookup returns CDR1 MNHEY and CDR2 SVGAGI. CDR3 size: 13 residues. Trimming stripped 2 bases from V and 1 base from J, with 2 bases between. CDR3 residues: CASSYQNTGELFF. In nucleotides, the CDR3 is TGTGCCAGCAGTTACCAGAACACCGGGGAGCTGTTTTTT.